This is a list of T cell receptor beta chains from one sample in a study of T cell repertoires and HLA-DP antigens. Measured with immunoSEQ multiplex PCR; TCRdb has only the in-frame clones, and not every one. The table lists some 1,600 clones, 76% of them singletons, with roughly three fifths in the top ten. The sequencing sample was made of CD137- CD4+ T cells from cultured PBMCs. These receptors were obtained from a man aged 50-60 years in good health and CMV-seronegative. Both conserved end residues are part of each CDR3. D genes are given only for firm matches. Rows give clone size only sometimes, using once, few, many, or a class for an expanded clone.

clone size | J gene | V gene | D gene | CDR3 protein | CDR3 DNA
. | TRBJ2-1 | TRBV5-1 | . | CASSSIQRDKHPLTVF | TGCGCCAGCAGCAGTATCCAACGGGACAAACACCCCTTGACGGTCTTC
. | TRBJ1-5 | TRBV4-3 | . | CASSIGISNQPQHF | TGCGCCAGCAGTATAGGAATTAGCAATCAGCCCCAGCATTTT
. | TRBJ1-4 | TRBV19 | TRBD1 | CASSTGQGSTNEKLFF | TGTGCCAGTAGTACGGGACAGGGGTCGACTAATGAAAAACTGTTTTTT
hyperexpanded | TRBJ2-3 | TRBV30 | . | CAWSRDSGVRDTQYF | TGTGCCTGGAGCCGTGACAGTGGCGTCCGGGATACGCAGTATTTT
. | TRBJ1-4 | TRBV11-2 | . | CASSLRGLLGEKLFF | TGTGCCAGCAGCTTACGAGGCCTGCTGGGTGAAAAACTGTTTTTT
. | TRBJ2-1 | TRBV6-1 | TRBD1 | CASSERQGSYNEQFF | TGTGCCAGCAGTGAGCGACAGGGCTCCTACAATGAGCAGTTCTTC
. | TRBJ2-4 | TRBV23-1 | . | CASSQIRQKVAKNIQYF | TGCGCCAGCAGTCAAATTCGCCAGAAGGTTGCCAAAAACATTCAGTACTTC
. | TRBJ1-1 | TRBV18 | . | CASSPRLQGTNTEAFF | TGTGCCAGCTCACCCAGGCTACAGGGAACGAACACTGAAGCTTTCTTT
. | TRBJ1-5 | TRBV5-8 | . | CASSSGRNSNQPQHF | TGTGCCAGCAGCTCCGGACGGAATAGCAATCAGCCCCAGCATTTT
. | TRBJ2-7 | TRBV6-6 | . | CASSYDGAKSYEQYF | TGTGCCAGCAGTTACGACGGGGCAAAGTCCTACGAGCAGTACTTC
. | TRBJ1-1 | TRBV18 | . | CASSPAGGQNTEAFF | TGTGCCAGCTCACCCGCGGGGGGGCAGAACACTGAAGCTTTCTTT
. | TRBJ2-7 | TRBV2 | . | CASSLGVGYEQYF | TGTGCCAGCAGTCTAGGGGTCGGCTACGAGCAGTACTTC
few | TRBJ1-2 | TRBV5-5 | . | CASSLGSAAYGYTF | TGTGCCAGCAGCTTGGGATCCGCCGCCTATGGCTACACCTTC
. | TRBJ2-7 | TRBV28 | . | CASSGAPGHEQYF | TGTGCCAGCAGCGGGGCCCCGGGGCACGAGCAGTACTTC
. | TRBJ2-3 | TRBV6-5 | . | CASSYYGSVVDTQYF | TGTGCCAGCAGTTACTACGGGTCAGTTGTGGATACGCAGTATTTT
. | TRBJ1-1 | TRBV7-9 | . | CASSLAGGSLNTEAFF | TGTGCCAGCAGCTTAGCTGGGGGGAGCCTGAACACTGAAGCTTTCTTT
. | TRBJ2-2 | TRBV4-2 | . | CASSRPKDDGELFF | TGTGCCAGCAGCCGCCCCAAAGATGACGGGGAGCTGTTTTTT
. | TRBJ1-5 | TRBV10-3 | . | CASSYPLGGGNQPQHF | TGTGCCAGCAGTTACCCGTTGGGGGGGGGCAATCAGCCCCAGCATTTT
. | TRBJ2-7 | TRBV28 | TRBD2 | CASRGGLAGIYEQYF | TGTGCCAGCAGGGGGGGACTAGCGGGGATCTACGAGCAGTACTTC
. | TRBJ1-1 | TRBV7-6 | . | CASSFLMNTEAFF | TGTGCCAGCAGCTTTCTTATGAACACTGAAGCTTTCTTT
few | TRBJ1-2 | TRBV6-1 | . | CASSLNREAGYTF | TGTGCCAGCAGCCTGAACAGGGAGGCTGGCTACACCTTC
. | TRBJ2-1 | TRBV5-1 | . | CASSLAGTYNEQFF | TGCGCCAGCAGCTTGGCGGGGACCTACAATGAGCAGTTCTTC
. | TRBJ2-7 | TRBV7-2 | TRBD1 | CASSPQQGDEQYF | TGTGCCAGCAGCCCCCAACAGGGGGACGAGCAGTACTTC
. | TRBJ1-3 | TRBV5-1 | . | CASKEGLSSGNTIYF | TGCGCCAGCAAAGAGGGCCTTAGCTCTGGAAACACCATATATTTT
few | TRBJ2-1 | TRBV7-8 | . | CASRPTVSYNEQFF | TGTGCCAGCAGACCGACAGTATCCTACAATGAGCAGTTCTTC
few | TRBJ2-5 | TRBV7-9 | . | CASSLQETQYF | TGTGCCAGCAGCTTACAAGAGACCCAGTACTTC
. | TRBJ2-3 | TRBV7-9 | TRBD2 | CASSFSLAGAKDTQYF | TGTGCCAGCAGCTTCAGCCTAGCGGGAGCCAAAGATACGCAGTATTTT
. | TRBJ1-5 | TRBV28 | TRBD1 | CASSLTGQGKNQPQHF | TGTGCCAGCAGTTTAACAGGACAGGGTAAAAATCAGCCCCAGCATTTT
medium-sized | TRBJ1-1 | TRBV9 | . | CASSVGDQGKRDTEAFF | TGTGCCAGCAGCGTAGGAGACCAGGGAAAGAGGGATACTGAAGCTTTCTTT
. | TRBJ2-5 | TRBV5-1 | . | CASSLTAGIQETQYF | TGCGCCAGCAGCTTGACGGCGGGAATCCAAGAGACCCAGTACTTC
. | TRBJ2-7 | TRBV6-1 | TRBD1 | CASMSPGTGYHEQYF | TGTGCCAGCATGAGTCCCGGGACAGGGTACCACGAGCAGTACTTC
. | TRBJ2-7 | TRBV28 | . | CASSLGRGPNSYEQYF | TGTGCCAGCAGTTTAGGTCGGGGCCCAAATTCCTACGAGCAGTACTTC
. | TRBJ2-2 | TRBV7-6 | TRBD2 | CASSLDGGRNTGELFF | TGTGCCAGCAGCTTAGACGGGGGGAGAAACACCGGGGAGCTGTTTTTT
once | TRBJ2-7 | TRBV2 | . | CASTSRSRYEQYF | TGTGCCAGCACCTCGAGGTCCCGCTACGAGCAGTACTTC
few | TRBJ1-4 | TRBV7-2 | TRBD1 | CASSLDRAGIEKLFF | TGTGCCAGCAGCCTAGACAGGGCCGGAATTGAAAAACTGTTTTTT
. | TRBJ1-1 | TRBV10-3 | . | CAWKGEMNTEAFF | TGTGCCTGGAAAGGGGAAATGAACACTGAAGCTTTCTTT
large | TRBJ1-1 | TRBV10-1 | . | CASSGIASGARTEAFF | TGCGCCAGCAGTGGCATCGCCTCAGGGGCGCGGACTGAAGCTTTCTTT
. | TRBJ2-1 | TRBV4-1 | TRBD2 | CASSQERLAGPSLFF | TGCGCCAGCAGCCAAGAAAGGCTAGCGGGCCCAAGTCTGTTCTTC
. | TRBJ1-2 | TRBV7-7 | TRBD1 | CASSLNPRQGLDGYTF | TGTGCTAGCAGCTTAAACCCGCGACAGGGTCTGGATGGCTACACCTTC
. | TRBJ2-5 | TRBV6-1 | TRBD1 | CASRANPGQTWEETQYF | TGTGCCAGCCGTGCCAATCCGGGACAGACCTGGGAAGAGACCCAGTACTTC
few | TRBJ2-7 | TRBV2 | . | CASSEFREQYF | TGTGCCAGCAGTGAATTTCGCGAGCAGTACTTC
. | TRBJ1-2 | TRBV30 | . | CAWTPGEYGYTF | TGTGCCTGGACGCCAGGAGAATATGGCTACACCTTC
. | TRBJ1-2 | TRBV5-8 | . | CASVAPWAGRNYGYTF | TGTGCCAGCGTCGCCCCCTGGGCAGGGAGGAACTATGGCTACACCTTC
. | TRBJ1-5 | TRBV5-1 | . | CASSLTGNQPQHF | TGCGCCAGCAGCTTGACAGGGAATCAGCCCCAGCATTTT
. | TRBJ1-1 | TRBV6-1 | . | CASKSTVNFEAFF | TGTGCCAGCAAATCAACGGTAAACTTTGAAGCTTTCTTT
. | TRBJ2-5 | TRBV5-1 | . | CASSLVGQETQYF | TGCGCCAGCAGCTTGGTTGGGCAAGAGACCCAGTACTTC
. | TRBJ1-5 | TRBV6-9 | . | CASSYPLGGGNQPQHF | TGTGCCAGCAGTTACCCGTTGGGGGGGGGCAATCAGCCCCAGCATTTT
. | TRBJ2-3 | TRBV30 | TRBD1 | CAWSALDRRSTDTQYF | TGTGCCTGGAGTGCGTTGGACAGGCGGAGCACAGATACGCAGTATTTT
. | TRBJ1-2 | TRBV5-1 | TRBD1 | CASSPGQGLYGYTF | TGCGCCAGCAGCCCTGGACAGGGCCTCTATGGCTACACCTTC
once | TRBJ1-1 | TRBV9 | TRBD1 | CASSLTRTGEAFF | TGTGCCAGCAGCTTGACAAGGACAGGGGAAGCTTTCTTT
. | TRBJ2-1 | TRBV11-2 | . | CASSPYNEQFF | TGTGCCAGCAGCCCGTACAATGAGCAGTTCTTC
. | TRBJ1-1 | TRBV5-6 | . | CASSFMTPADNTEAFF | TGTGCCAGCAGCTTTATGACTCCGGCAGACAACACTGAAGCTTTCTTT
. | TRBJ2-7 | TRBV7-2 | . | CASSLAHLRQTAYEQYF | TGTGCCAGCAGCTTAGCCCACTTACGTCAGACAGCCTACGAGCAGTACTTC
. | TRBJ1-1 | TRBV11-2 | TRBD1 | CASSFDRGGTEAFF | TGTGCCAGCAGCTTCGACAGGGGAGGCACTGAAGCTTTCTTT
. | TRBJ2-4 | TRBV11-2 | TRBD1 | CASSLVVGGNIQYF | TGTGCCAGCAGCTTAGTGGTAGGGGGCAACATTCAGTACTTC